The 24 T cell receptor beta chains below were found in one sample sequenced in a study of OX40 agonist ivuxolimab in advanced cancers. Using immunoSEQ multiplex PCR, the repertoire was profiled, and TCRdb retains in-frame clones only, with some absent. The data show around 26,000 clones, approximately 85% seen once. The sequenced sample was CD4+ or CD8+ T cells sorted from blood, obtained in a trial of the OX40 agonist ivuxolimab. These receptors were taken from an adult with an advanced solid tumor such as melanoma, head and neck, liver or kidney cancer.

V is TRBV7-8 and J is TRBJ1-2, with unresolved D. The germline V and J ends were trimmed by 7 bases and 4 bases, with 4 bases remaining between them. This CDR3 is built from 10 residues. Germline values: CDR1 SGHVS, CDR2 FQNEAQ. The CDR3, as DNA: TGTGCCAGCACAGGCTATGGCTACACCTTC. Translating it yields CASTGYGYTF.

The rearrangement uses TRBV7-9 and TRBJ2-5, with TRBD2 matching 8 bases. This CDR3 is built from 18 residues. Germline V gene sequence: CDR1 SEHNR, CDR2 FQNEAQ (reference sequence). With 2 bases clipped from V and 2 bases from J, the junction kept 13 bases outside the gene matches. DNA for the CDR3: TGTGCCAGCAGCTTAAGTGGGTTACTGGGCGGGAGGCAAGAGACCCAGTACTTC. It encodes CASSLSGLLGGRQETQYF. Variable domain in full (rest from reference TRBV7-9 and TRBJ2-5): DTGVSQNPRHKITKRGQNVTFRCDPISEHNRLYWYRQTLGQGPEFLTYFQNEAQLEKSRLLSDRFSAERPKGSFSTLEIQRTEQGDSAMYLCASSLSGLLGGRQETQYFGPGTRLLVL.

This chain uses TRBV11-3 with TRBJ2-1, with D unresolved. The CDR3 has 13 residues. The ends were cut back, 2 bases at V and 3 bases at J, with 5 bases in the middle. Germline V lookup: CDR1 SGHNT, CDR2 YENEEA. The CDR3 is CASSLRGYNEQFF. The DNA of the CDR3 is TGTGCCAGCAGCTTAAGAGGCTACAATGAGCAGTTCTTC.

This clone counts as medium-sized. This chain uses TRBV9 with TRBJ2-2; D is unresolved. V was pared by 0 bases and J by 4 bases, with 13 bases between. CDR3 length equals 16 residues. The germline V gene encodes CDR1 SGDLS and CDR2 YYNGEE. CDR3 bases: TGTGCCAGCAGCGTAGACCCGGACGTCCCCACCGGGGAGCTGTTTTTT. Amino acid sequence: CASSVDPDVPTGELFF.

This chain connects TRBV4-1 to TRBJ2-7; 8 nucleotides match TRBD1. Trimming cost V 1 base and J 0 bases; bases outside gene matches: 8. The CDR3 sequence is 17 residues long. CDR1 and CDR2 (germline): MGHRA, YSYEKL. The CDR3 coding sequence is TGCGCCAGCAGCCAAGTCCCACCGGGACAGGCCTCCTACGAGCAGTACTTC. Amino acid sequence: CASSQVPPGQASYEQYF.

The V call is TRBV25-1, the J call TRBJ1-3; 7 bases align to TRBD1. The CDR3 is 16 amino acids. V lost 0 bases to trimming and J lost 3 bases; unmatched junction nucleotides: 5. Germline lookup yields CDR1 MGHDK and CDR2 SYGVNS. The CDR3 bases are TGTGCCAGCAGTGAATATGAGGGGGCATATGGAAACACCATATATTTT. Its translation: CASSEYEGAYGNTIYF. Full variable domain (outside the CDR3, taken from reference TRBV25-1 and TRBJ1-3): EADIYQTPRYLVIGTGKKITLECSQTMGHDKMYWYQQDPGMELHLIHYSYGVNSTEKGDLSSESTVSRIRTEHFPLTLESARPSHTSQYLCASSEYEGAYGNTIYFGEGSWLTVV.

The chain employs TRBV9 and TRBJ2-3; 16 positions agree with TRBD2. V shed 2 bases, J shed 12 bases, and the junction held 6 bases outside the gene matches. CDR3 length equals 15 residues. Germline V CDR1 and CDR2: SGDLS, YYNGEE. CDR3 nucleotides: TGTGCCAGCAGCGTCGGGACTAGCGGGGGGGCCCGTCAGTATTTT. Translation gives CASSVGTSGGARQYF.

This chain links TRBV5-4 with TRBJ1-2; the match to TRBD1 covers 7 bases. The CDR3 spans 12 residues. With V trimmed by 4 bases and J by 8 bases, 5 bases remained unmatched. From germline, CDR1 is SGHNT and CDR2 YYREEE (reference sequence). CDR3 DNA sequence: TGTGCCAGCAGCCAGACAGGGAACGGCTACACCTTC. Translating it yields CASSQTGNGYTF. Full variable domain (outside the CDR3, taken from reference TRBV5-4 and TRBJ1-2): ETGVTQSPTHLIKTRGQQVTLRCSSQSGHNTVSWYQQALGQGPQFIFQYYREEENGRGNFPPRFSGLQFPNYSSELNVNALELDDSALYLCASSQTGNGYTFGSGTRLTVV.

V is TRBV4-3 and J is TRBJ2-2, with TRBD1 as a possible D gene (6 bases). V gave up 0 bases and J gave up 2 bases, with 10 bases separating them. Germline CDR1 and CDR2: LGHNA and YSLEER. The CDR3 runs 16 residues. Written as DNA, the CDR3 is TGCGCCAGCAGCCAAGATCAGGGACACAACACCGGGGAGCTGTTTTTT. Translated: CASSQDQGHNTGELFF.

The chain joins TRBV19 to TRBJ2-7; no firm D call. CDR1 is LNHDA, CDR2 SQIVND, per germline (reference sequence). The CDR3 contains 12 residues. V was shortened by 6 bases and J by 2 bases, with 8 bases between the two germline ends. Written as DNA, the CDR3 is TGTGCCAGTAGCGACGGAACCTACGAGCAGTACTTC. This gives the protein CASSDGTYEQYF.

The chain is built from TRBV5-4 and TRBJ1-2, with D hard to call. CDR3 size: 13 residues. In germline, CDR1 is SGHNT, CDR2 YYREEE (reference sequence). The ends were cut back, 4 bases at V and 0 bases at J, with 7 bases in the middle. The CDR3: CASSPGPNYGYTF. CDR3 coding DNA: TGTGCCAGCAGCCCCGGGCCTAACTATGGCTACACCTTC.

J is TRBJ2-5 and V is TRBV2, with a tentative D call TRBD1 (6 bases). Trimming removed 3 bases at V and 5 bases at J, with 13 bases between. The germline gives CDR1 SNHLY, CDR2 FYNNEI. The CDR3 extends over 14 amino acids. This chain's CDR3 is CASSDNRDAETQYF. DNA for the CDR3: TGTGCCAGCAGTGATAACAGGGATGCGGAGACCCAGTACTTC.

V is TRBV27 and J is TRBJ2-7; no clear D. V shed 3 bases and J shed 0 bases, with 3 bases lying between them. Per germline, CDR1 MNHEY and CDR2 SMNVEV (reference sequence). CDR3 length: 12 residues. The CDR3 nucleotides are TGTGCCAGCAGTTTCCCCTCCTACGAGCAGTACTTC. Encoded protein: CASSFPSYEQYF.

The gene calls are TRBV5-1 and TRBJ2-7; no reliable D call. The V end lost 0 bases, the J end lost 2 bases, and 6 bases lay between the germline ends. Germline V gene lookup returns CDR1 SGHRS and CDR2 YFSETQ. The CDR3 extends over 13 amino acids. The CDR3 DNA is TGCGCCAGCAGCTTGGGCGGAACCTACGAGCAGTACTTC. The encoded protein is CASSLGGTYEQYF.

The J gene is TRBJ2-1, the V gene TRBV9; 11 nucleotides match TRBD1. CDR3 length: 16 residues. Losses at the gene ends were 1 base for V and 7 bases for J; bases not matched to a gene: 7. Germline V gives CDR1 SGDLS, CDR2 YYNGEE. The CDR3 is CASSVLGTGGSNEQFF. The CDR3 DNA reads TGTGCCAGCAGCGTATTAGGGACAGGGGGTTCAAATGAGCAGTTCTTC.

This clone was detected many times. CDR3 DNA: TGTGCCAGCAGCGTGGGGGGCTATGAGCAGTTCTTC. Protein: CASSVGGYEQFF. The chain uses TRBV5-4 and TRBJ2-1; D assignment may be TRBD1 or TRBD2 (6 bases each). The CDR3 contains 12 residues. With 4 bases removed from V and 8 bases from J, the gap between germline ends came to 10 bases. Germline CDR1 and CDR2: SGHNT and YYREEE (reference sequence).

The V call is TRBV28, the J call TRBJ2-1; D uncertain. The CDR3 contains 16 residues. Trimming cost V 5 bases and J 5 bases, with 19 bases left between them. The germline V gene encodes CDR1 MDHEN and CDR2 SYDVKM. The CDR3 nucleotides are TGTGCCAGCAGTACCCCCCGCAGGCGCCCTAACAATGAGCAGTTCTTC. The encoded protein is CASSTPRRRPNNEQFF.

This clone was detected only once. The chain combines TRBV28 with TRBJ1-5, with D maybe TRBD1 (6 bases). Germline V gene lookup returns CDR1 MDHEN and CDR2 SYDVKM. This CDR3 is built from 14 residues. The ends were cut back, 7 bases at V and 1 base at J, with 11 bases in the middle. The CDR3 DNA reads as TGTGCCAGCATTCAGGGGCAGAGCAATCAGCCCCAGCATTTT. Its protein is CASIQGQSNQPQHF.

The V call is TRBV5-1, the J call TRBJ2-1; D remains unclear. CDR1 and CDR2 from the germline V gene are SGHRS and YFSETQ. Trimming shortened V by 2 bases and J by 4 bases, and 13 bases separated the two germline ends. The length of the CDR3 is 15 residues. CDR3 bases: TGCGCCAGCAGCTTTCCTGTTGCTCGATACAATGAGCAGTTCTTC. Encoded protein: CASSFPVARYNEQFF.

This clone has a single count. The V call is TRBV30, the J call TRBJ2-7; D is possibly TRBD2 (5 bases). Looked up from germline, CDR1 is GTSNPN and CDR2 is SVGIG (reference sequence). Trimming removed 1 base at V and 0 bases at J, with 7 bases between. This CDR3 is built from 13 residues. CDR3 amino acids: CAWSGGSSYEQYF. In DNA form, the CDR3 reads TGTGCCTGGAGTGGTGGGAGCTCCTACGAGCAGTACTTC.

Note on this clone: The sample has other DNA sequences that encode this CDR3 too. The V call is TRBV6-5, the J call TRBJ2-7; tentatively, D is TRBD1 or TRBD2 (7 bases each). The CDR3 spans 13 residues. V lost 6 bases and J 6 bases, leaving 15 bases between the germline ends. Germline V gene data show CDR1 as MNHEY and CDR2 as SVGAGI. CDR3 coding DNA: TGTGCCAGCAGCTACAGGGGAGGGTCCGAGCAGTACTTC. Amino acids: CASSYRGGSEQYF.

The rearrangement links TRBV19 to TRBJ2-3; 7 positions match TRBD1. The V gene end was trimmed by 9 bases and the J gene end by 4 bases; junction bases not matched to a gene: 7. Germline V lookup: CDR1 LNHDA, CDR2 SQIVND (reference sequence). The CDR3 is 13 amino acids. CDR3 sequence: CARFAQGSDTQYF. DNA of the CDR3: TGTGCCAGATTCGCACAGGGGTCAGATACGCAGTATTTT. The variable domain in full, with the rest retrieved from reference TRBV19 and TRBJ2-3, is DGGITQSPKYLFRKEGQNVTLSCEQNLNHDAMYWYRQDPGQGLRLIYYSQIVNDFQKGDIAEGYSVSREKKESFPLTVTSAQKNPTAFYLCARFAQGSDTQYFGPGTRLTVL.

The V call is TRBV19, the J call TRBJ2-2, with unresolved D. The CDR3 extends over 13 amino acids. Trimming cost V 2 bases and J 4 bases, with 5 bases left between them. Germline V gene data show CDR1 as LNHDA and CDR2 as SQIVND (reference sequence). CDR3 in DNA: TGTGCCAGTAGTATACAATCCACCGGGGAGCTGTTTTTT. This sequence encodes CASSIQSTGELFF.

This clone was observed a single time. The chain carries TRBV20-1 and TRBJ2-7; TRBD2 aligns across 9 bases. The CDR3 contains 11 residues. The germline CDR1 and CDR2 sequences are DFQATT and SNEGSKA (reference sequence). The CDR3 DNA reads as TGCAGGGCGAGTAGCGGGGGCGAGCAGTACTTC. Translating gives CRASSGGEQYF.